This TCR beta chain was obtained from a study of glioma-infiltrating T cells. Germline V CDR1 and CDR2: DFQATT, SNEGSKA (reference sequence). The CDR3 totals 16 residues. This clonotype was detected ten times or more. The iRepertoire nested amplicon-rescue multiplex PCR amplified TCR alpha and beta CDR3s from RNA. A single record per CDR3 protein comes from TCRdb applying MiXCR to the multiplex PCR reads. The table lists 150,000 to 200,000 distinct CDR3 sequences, about 47% of them singletons, with 5% to 5.5% in the top ten. The sequence came from a human donor with low-grade glioma or glioblastoma, undergoing nonglioma brain surgery, or in good health (not recorded which). V usage is TRBV20-1 and J usage is TRBJ2-1; TRBD2 agrees at 9 bases. The sample consisted of glioma tissue, nonneoplastic brain tissue, or PBMCs (not recorded which). CDR3 bases: TGCAGGGGACTAGCTCCCTCCCCTGGCTCCTACAATGAGCAGTTCTTC. This sequence encodes CRGLAPSPGSYNEQFF.